The T cell receptor (beta chain) under discussion was sequenced for a study of blood T cell repertoires in COVID-19 (dated by TCRdb to the early 2020s). Study-level background: Samples covering the acute and convalescent phases of COVID-19 were provided by collaborators in the United States, Italy and Spain. The samples were drawn from the first 160 participants of the ongoing ImmuneRACE study and from over 950 subjects provided by 6 global collaborators. Where HLA class I and class II types were available, the types were taken from metadata supplied by the sample provider, not from assay-based typing. Sample metadata almost always included a de-identified subject ID, COVID-19 status, age in years and sex. The repertoires were released in a freely available public database intended as a resource for research on the immune response to SARS-CoV-2. The material from the prospective study consisted of cDNA or gDNA derived from T cells, B-cell-depleted T cells, or PBMCs. Deeply sampled blood TCRbeta repertoires from subjects exposed to, actively infected with, or recovered from COVID-19 were included in the dataset. Here is what the overall study found, with its caveats: The amount of clinical and demographic metadata varied by source and participant and was provided uncurated.

From a lookup of the germline V gene, CDR1 and CDR2 are SGHRS and YFSETQ. Trimming at the junction amounts to 2 bases on V and 3 bases on J, and the germline ends lie 5 bases apart. The CDR3 starts with the cysteine, ends with the phenylalanine, and has 12 residues. Of all the DNA, just the CDR3 is kept, 36 bases in frame from base 1. Another Seattle source contributed samples from volunteer blood donors who had recovered from COVID-19. Collaborating institutions collected whole blood in K2EDTA tubes following their own protocols. For TCRbeta analysis, collaborators shipped samples in one of three forms: frozen whole blood, isolated PBMCs, or DNA extracted from either of those sample types. Remarks on this clone: No antigen is known for it. Within one base of it there is no much larger clone, and no base qualities were kept.

The immunoSEQ Assay, a bias-controlled multiplex PCR, was used to amplify TCRbeta CDR3 regions from genomic DNA. As for the authors' bioinformatics: Nucleated cell counts per sample were estimated from amplification of reference gene primers within the assay. To quantify the absolute abundance of each unique TCRbeta CDR3 rearrangement, sequence reads were collapsed and filtered. For each sample, productive Simpson clonality was calculated as the square root of Simpson's diversity index across productive rearrangements. TCRdb's version of the immuneACCESS table is confined to in-frame rearrangements and falls short of the full clone set. An unresolved V gene accounts for under half of the shortfall where checked; the remainder is of unknown origin. Clone size and V and J calls were adopted from that table, with D and trimming inferred from the DNA. In this sample the table shows 170,000 or so clones, 80% to 90% of which occur a single time. The ten largest make up 1.5% to 2% of the sample.

The sample comprised peripheral blood. This TCR derives from a young man who had recovered from COVID-19. The V and J genes are TRBV5-1 and TRBJ1-1; the D gene cannot be named for sure. This receptor has the CDR3 CASSLLDTEAFF. Here is the DNA: TGCGCCAGCAGCTTATTAGACACTGAAGCTTTCTTT.